The present T cell receptor (beta chain) was sequenced within a study of T cells in Graves' hyperthyroidism and ophthalmopathy. General study results and limits: In validation, the model predicted ophthalmopathy. These predictions came a median roughly 6.5 months before onset.

The ends lost 10 bases at V and 2 bases at J; junction bases unmatched: 21. Germline values: CDR1 ENHRY, CDR2 SYGVKD. This CDR3 is built from 19 residues. Researchers amplified the TCR beta CDR3 regions from RNA transcripts. The HTBI set primed first-round TCR CDR3 RT-PCR. TCRdb reanalysed the multiplex PCR reads using MiXCR and keeps one entry per CDR3 protein. Of more than 300,000 distinct CDR3 sequences detected, approximately 13% appear once; the ten largest clones hold around 9.2%. Turning to this clonotype: Its cognate antigen is unknown.

The chain combines TRBV10-3 with TRBJ2-7; 12 nucleotides agree with TRBD2. This sequence was found in a woman aged 18-29 years with Graves' hyperthyroidism. Material for sequencing was blood. The CDR3 region has the DNA TGTGCCACCCGAACCTCACTAGCGGGGGGAAATAAGGTTCCCTACGAGCAGTACTTC. As protein: CATRTSLAGGNKVPYEQYF.